The entry below gives a single TCR beta chain sequence along with its context. What it recognizes is unknown. Method: immunoSEQ multiplex PCR; TCRdb's copy keeps in-frame clones and lacks some. The sample lists tens of thousands of clones, 80% to 90% occurring once. This CDR3 has 15 residues. The ends lost 9 bases at V and 2 bases at J; junction bases unmatched: 10. The germline CDR1 and CDR2 sequences are MNHNY and SVGAGI (reference sequence). This sample is part of a study of OX40 agonist ivuxolimab in advanced cancers. Study as a whole: Treatment received earlier with anti-PD-1, anti-PD-L1 or anti-CTLA-4 agents was allowed, and roughly 40% had some. Three partial responders included one hepatocellular carcinoma patient and two cutaneous melanoma patients. The study, taken as a whole, reports: Expanded clones belonging to CD8+ T cells outnumbered, on average, those of CD4+.

Material: CD4+ or CD8+ T cells sorted from blood, obtained in a trial of the OX40 agonist ivuxolimab. The chain recombines TRBV6-6 with TRBJ1-5; 7 positions agree with TRBD1. The clonotype originates from an adult with an advanced solid tumor such as melanoma, head and neck, liver or kidney cancer. CDR3 sequence reads: CASARGNGRNQPQHF. CDR3 in DNA: TGTGCCAGTGCCAGGGGGAATGGGCGCAATCAGCCCCAGCATTTT.